The clone carrying this TCR beta chain has a count of ten or more. With a much larger clone just one base away, this may be a read error. A second roughly 7 to 12 cycle PCR used barcoded and J-beta primers. In TCRdb, the 5' RACE reads were re-called with MiXCR into one record per CDR3 protein. The sample lists about 650,000 distinct CDR3 sequences, roughly half occurring once. This sample stems from a study of blood T cells in healthy people across ages. Study details: Researchers report that template switching captured about one barcoded beta molecule per two T cells.

Individuals who donated were healthy Caucasians from Russia aged roughly 6 to 90. The germline V gene encodes CDR1 SGHTA and CDR2 FQGNSA. The V end was cut by 4 bases, the J end by 4 bases, with 9 bases between. The CDR3 consists of 13 residues. The sequencing sample was made of blood. The genes are TRBV7-2 and TRBJ2-3; D uncertain. The clonotype was recovered from a woman aged 80 or over in good health. The CDR3 protein is CASSCVRSDTQYF. CDR3 in DNA: TGTGCCAGCAGCTGTGTAAGGTCAGATACGCAGTATTTT.